This TCR beta chain originates from a study of CD8 T cells in ankylosing spondylitis. Using quantitative 5'-RACE with molecular barcodes, the authors made TCR beta libraries. MiXCR was run by TCRdb on the 5' RACE reads, yielding one entry per CDR3 protein. The data contain 450,000 to 550,000 distinct CDR3 sequences, roughly 5% of them singletons. There are many counts of this clonotype. The antigen is undetermined. This CDR3 has 12 residues. With 5 bases removed from V and 3 bases from J, the gap between germline ends came to 8 bases. Germline values: CDR1 KGHSH, CDR2 LQKENI. Study results and caveats: Some of the motif variants had earlier been found in reactive arthritis patients' fluid and blood. Disease-linked clones were reportedly significantly enriched in matched ankylosing spondylitis synovial fluid. Disease-linked clones proved CD8+ and comparatively uncommon in peripheral blood. Ankylosing spondylitis blood seemed to carry a telltale TCR beta motif made of eight highly homologous variants.

Sequencing was performed on blood, either unsorted or a sorted T cell fraction (not recorded which). The chain couples TRBV18 to TRBJ2-7; either TRBD1 or TRBD2 may supply D (5 bases each). The source of this sequence is a male donor with ankylosing spondylitis. The CDR3, as DNA: TGTGCCAGCTCAGGGGGTTTCTACGAGCAGTACTTC. It specifies CASSGGFYEQYF.